The 24 T cell receptor beta chains reported below all come from one sample, sequenced in a study of blood T cell repertoires in COVID-19 (dated by TCRdb to 2020 to 2021). The library was prepared using the immunoSEQ multiplex PCR assay. Entries here come from immuneACCESS through TCRdb and include only in-frame sequences with V and J called. Some clones fail to appear in such tables; in the studies checked, an unresolved V gene covers under half of the shortfall, and the cause of the remainder is unknown. A total of fewer than 450,000 clones appear in this sample, approximately 89% of them only once. 2.5% to 4% of the sample belongs to the ten largest clones. Sequenced sample: peripheral blood. All receptors derive from a woman younger than 35 who had recovered from COVID-19.

The chain links TRBV9 to TRBJ1-1; D gene ambiguous. CDR3 length: 15 residues. Trimming took 0 bases from V and 4 from J, leaving 13 bases between them. The germline gives CDR1 SGDLS, CDR2 YYNGEE. The CDR3 DNA reads as TGTGCCAGCAGCGTAGATCCTCTTGCGGGCACTGAAGCTTTCTTT. Its protein is CASSVDPLAGTEAFF.

The gene calls are TRBV24-1 and TRBJ2-1, with a possible D match to TRBD2 (5 bases). This CDR3 region has 15 residues. Trimming cost V 0 bases and J 5 bases, with 10 bases left between them. Germline V gene sequence: CDR1 KGHDR, CDR2 SFDVKD. The CDR3 protein is CATSDLEDGDNEQFF. The CDR3 region has the DNA TGTGCCACCAGTGATTTGGAGGACGGGGACAATGAGCAGTTCTTC.

The rearrangement links TRBV7-9 to TRBJ1-2; a weak D match, TRBD1 (6 bases). The CDR3 loop spans 16 amino acids. Germline CDR1 is SEHNR and CDR2 is FQNEAQ (reference sequence). V shed 6 bases and J shed 5 bases, with 22 bases lying between them. The CDR3 sequence: CASSTLSGTIPYGYTF. CDR3 nucleotide sequence: TGTGCCAGCAGTACCCTCTCCGGGACAATCCCTTATGGCTACACCTTC. Full variable domain (rest looked up from reference TRBV7-9 and TRBJ1-2): DTGVSQNPRHKITKRGQNVTFRCDPISEHNRLYWYRQTLGQGPEFLTYFQNEAQLEKSRLLSDRFSAERPKGSFSTLEIQRTEQGDSAMYLCASSTLSGTIPYGYTFGSGTRLTVV.

This clone has a single count. The DNA for the CDR3 is TGCGCCAGCAGCGCGGGTTTGAGGATTCCCTCCTACAATGAGCAGTTCTTC. Protein product: CASSAGLRIPSYNEQFF. The chain employs TRBV5-1 and TRBJ2-1; possibly TRBD2 for D (5 bases). Trimming left V 4 bases short and J 0 bases short, with 17 bases between. Germline loops: CDR1 SGHRS, CDR2 YFSETQ. This CDR3 is 17 amino acids long.

The CDR3 region is CASSLNGVVAGGYQETQYF. In DNA, the CDR3 is TGCGCCAGCAGCTTGAACGGGGTCGTAGCAGGGGGTTACCAAGAGACCCAGTACTTC. V is TRBV5-1 and J is TRBJ2-5, with 7 bases that match TRBD1. Germline V gene data show CDR1 as SGHRS and CDR2 as YFSETQ. Trimming removed 1 base from V and 0 bases from J; junction bases left unmatched: 15. The CDR3 runs 19 residues.

The chain carries TRBV7-8 and TRBJ2-5; tentatively, D is TRBD1 (5 bases). V was shortened by 3 bases and J by 7 bases, with 15 bases between the two germline ends. This CDR3 spans 14 amino acids. Looked up from germline, CDR1 is SGHVS and CDR2 is FQNEAQ. CDR3 DNA: TGTGCCAGCAGCTTTTGGGGCCGTTACATGACCCAGTACTTC. Amino acid sequence: CASSFWGRYMTQYF.

This chain connects TRBV6-5 to TRBJ2-4; 10 bases line up with TRBD1. V shed 0 bases and J 7 bases; nucleotides not matched to a gene: 6. In germline, CDR1 is MNHEY, CDR2 SVGAGI. CDR3 length equals 16 residues. CDR3 loop: CASSYSGTGVENIQYF. The CDR3 DNA follows: TGTGCCAGCAGTTACTCTGGGACAGGGGTAGAGAACATTCAGTACTTC.

The J gene is TRBJ1-5, the V gene TRBV30; D is perhaps TRBD1 (5 bases). Germline V lookup: CDR1 GTSNPN, CDR2 SVGIG (reference sequence). Trimming took 0 bases from V and 6 from J, leaving 12 bases between them. The CDR3 contains 14 residues. CDR3 in DNA: TGTGCCTGGAGTGTCACAGGAGCGATTCAGCCCCAGCATTTT. Translation gives CAWSVTGAIQPQHF.

V usage is TRBV19 and J usage is TRBJ2-1; 10 nucleotides line up with TRBD2. The germline CDR1 and CDR2 sequences are LNHDA and SQIVND (reference sequence). CDR3 length: 18 amino acids. V lost 0 bases, J lost 7 bases, and 12 bases stayed unmatched. The CDR3 nucleotides are TGTGCCAGTAGTATAGATTGGGTCCCTAGCGGGAGAGCAAATGAGCAGTTCTTC. Amino acids: CASSIDWVPSGRANEQFF.

This clone was counted once. The chain couples TRBV15 to TRBJ2-1; TRBD2 matches 13 bases. The V and J ends lost 9 bases and 7 bases, in that order; junction bases with no gene match: 0. Germline CDR1 and CDR2: LNHNV and YYDKDF (reference sequence). CDR3 length: 12 residues. The CDR3 loop reads CATTSGRNEQFF. In DNA, the CDR3 is TGTGCCACGACTAGCGGGAGGAATGAGCAGTTCTTC. The full variable domain, rest sourced from reference TRBV15 and TRBJ2-1, is DAMVIQNPRYQVTQFGKPVTLSCSQTLNHNVMYWYQQKSSQAPKLLFHYYDKDFNNEADTPDNFQSRRPNTSFCFLDIRSPGLGDTAMYLCATTSGRNEQFFGPGTRLTVL.

The chain joins TRBV19 to TRBJ2-1; the D gene is possibly TRBD1 (7 bases). Germline V lookup: CDR1 LNHDA, CDR2 SQIVND (reference sequence). The CDR3 is made up of 17 amino acids. Trimming cost V 4 bases and J 3 bases, with 19 bases left between them. CDR3 sequence (DNA): TGTGCCAGTAGTACCAGGGGGTCGCGGGGACGCTACAATGAGCAGTTCTTC. This codes for CASSTRGSRGRYNEQFF. Using reference TRBV19 and TRBJ2-1 for the parts outside the CDR3, the full variable domain is DGGITQSPKYLFRKEGQNVTLSCEQNLNHDAMYWYRQDPGQGLRLIYYSQIVNDFQKGDIAEGYSVSREKKESFPLTVTSAQKNPTAFYLCASSTRGSRGRYNEQFFGPGTRLTVL.

The chain links TRBV18 to TRBJ2-3, with a possible D match to TRBD1 (6 bases). CDR1 KGHSH and CDR2 LQKENI come from the germline V gene. The V end lost 3 bases, the J end lost 3 bases, and 16 bases lay between the germline ends. This CDR3 is built from 16 residues. The CDR3 DNA reads TGTGCCAGCTCACCCGGTGTGAGGGGGAAGACAGATACGCAGTATTTT. Amino acids: CASSPGVRGKTDTQYF.

The rearrangement joins TRBV6-5 to TRBJ2-5; 9 nucleotides line up with TRBD2. CDR1 and CDR2 (germline): MNHEY, SVGAGI. This CDR3 has 15 residues. J was trimmed by 4 bases and V by 3 bases; bases with no gene match: 6. The CDR3, as DNA: TGTGCCAGCAGTTATTCGGCGGGAGGGATAGAGACCCAGTACTTC. This encodes CASSYSAGGIETQYF.

The V and J genes are TRBV6-2 or TRBV6-3 and TRBJ2-2, with no clear D. Germline CDR1 and CDR2: MNHEY and SVGEGT. The CDR3 extends over 12 amino acids. The V end was cut by 5 bases, the J end by 10 bases, with 11 bases between. Here the CDR3 DNA reads TGTGCCAGCAGTCCCCGCAGTTTGGAGCTGTTTTTT. This translates into CASSPRSLELFF.

This clone was counted a few times. The rearrangement joins TRBV3-1 (or the pseudogene TRBV3-2) to TRBJ1-2; weak D call: TRBD1 (6 bases). Trimming removed 3 bases at V and 4 bases at J, with 12 bases between. In germline, CDR1 is LGHDT, CDR2 YNNKEL (reference sequence). The CDR3 has 14 amino acids. The CDR3 DNA sequence: TGTGCCAGCAGCCAGAGCCAGGGGTTCTATGGCTACACCTTC. Its translation is CASSQSQGFYGYTF.

The chain combines TRBV27 with TRBJ1-1; no firm D call. This CDR3 comprises 18 residues. V lost 5 bases and J lost 3, with 25 bases in between. Germline V gene sequence: CDR1 MNHEY, CDR2 SMNVEV (reference sequence). The CDR3 spells CASSNPPGKPWGDTEAFF. CDR3 sequence (DNA): TGTGCCAGCAGTAATCCGCCGGGTAAACCATGGGGAGACACTGAAGCTTTCTTT.

The chain links TRBV4-1 to TRBJ1-2; 7 nucleotides match TRBD1. The CDR3 sequence is 15 residues long. Germline CDR1 and CDR2: MGHRA and YSYEKL. J lost 2 bases, V lost 1 base, and 4 bases had no gene match. The CDR3 reads CASSQGQQGNYGYTF. DNA for the CDR3: TGCGCCAGCAGCCAAGGGCAACAGGGGAACTATGGCTACACCTTC.

This chain links TRBV7-9 with TRBJ2-5, with D uncertain. The length of the CDR3 is 12 residues. The germline V gene encodes CDR1 SEHNR and CDR2 FQNEAQ (reference sequence). V was pared by 6 bases and J by 4 bases, with 9 bases between. CDR3 protein: CASRRLSETQYF. The CDR3 DNA follows: TGTGCCAGCAGGCGCCTTTCAGAGACCCAGTACTTC.

This chain joins TRBV5-6 and TRBJ1-1; 10 bases agree with TRBD1. Unmatched junction bases numbered 8, after V lost 4 bases and J lost 5 bases. The CDR3 extends over 15 amino acids. Germline CDR1 reads SGHDT; CDR2 reads YYEEEE. CDR3 amino acids: CASSAGTGVWTEAFF. The CDR3 DNA reads TGTGCCAGCAGCGCAGGGACAGGGGTTTGGACTGAAGCTTTCTTT.

The chain couples TRBV19 to TRBJ1-5, with a tentative D call TRBD1 (5 bases). CDR1 LNHDA and CDR2 SQIVND come from the germline V gene (reference sequence). CDR3 length: 15 residues. V gave up 5 bases and J gave up 5 bases, with 16 bases separating them. The CDR3 DNA sequence: TGTGCCAGTAGTGATAGGGGATTTACTTATCAGCCCCAGCATTTT. Amino acid sequence: CASSDRGFTYQPQHF.

The genes are TRBV9 and TRBJ2-1, with 9 bases that match TRBD1. Trimming at V came to 1 base and at J to 9 bases, leaving 20 bases not matched to a gene. CDR3 size: 19 residues. Germline loops: CDR1 SGDLS, CDR2 YYNGEE. CDR3 DNA sequence: TGTGCCAGCAGCGTACCAGGGACAGGGCGAGCGGTGCCCTTGGGTGAGCAGTTCTTC. Translated, it gives CASSVPGTGRAVPLGEQFF.

This sequence joins TRBV9 and TRBJ2-3; perhaps TRBD1 as D (6 bases). The CDR3 length is 15 residues. The germline gives CDR1 SGDLS, CDR2 YYNGEE. V was shortened by 3 bases and J by 3 bases, with 14 bases between the two germline ends. The CDR3 here is CASSAGATATDTQYF. CDR3 DNA sequence: TGTGCCAGCAGCGCAGGGGCGACAGCAACAGATACGCAGTATTTT.

The chain uses TRBV18 and TRBJ2-2; D is perhaps TRBD1 (6 bases). The CDR3 is 16 residues long. CDR1 KGHSH and CDR2 LQKENI come from the germline V gene. Trimming shortened V by 3 bases and J by 5 bases, and 16 bases separated the two germline ends. The CDR3 region is CASSPLPGTGTGELFF. As DNA, the CDR3 is TGTGCCAGCTCACCCCTTCCGGGAACAGGGACCGGGGAGCTGTTTTTT.

The chain employs TRBV11-2 and TRBJ2-2, with D possibly matching TRBD1 (5 bases). V lost 2 bases, J lost 8 bases, and 15 bases lay in between. There are 15 residues in the CDR3. Germline V CDR1 and CDR2: SGHAT, FQNNGV. Here the CDR3 DNA reads TGTGCCAGCAGCTTATTAGCTGTCCCAGGGGGGGAGCTGTTTTTT. This gives the protein CASSLLAVPGGELFF. Looking up the rest from reference TRBV11-2 and TRBJ2-2 gives the full variable domain: EAGVAQSPRYKIIEKRQSVAFWCNPISGHATLYWYQQILGQGPKLLIQFQNNGVVDDSQLPKDRFSAERLKGVDSTLKIQPAKLEDSAVYLCASSLLAVPGGELFFGEGSRLTVL.